This T cell receptor (beta chain) derives from a study of regulatory T cells in long-lasting Graves disease. V was clipped by 1 base and J by 0 bases, with 19 bases between them. Germline-derived CDR1 and CDR2 are MNHNS and SASEGT. The CDR3 contains 20 residues. Time point defined: newly diagnosed GD, antithyroid drugs for less than 3 months. The TCR library was prepared using RNA isolated from PBMCs. Arm-PCR of CDR3 regions with iRepertoire HTBI primers generated TCR beta libraries. TCRdb reprocessed the multiplex PCR reads via MiXCR and lists one record per CDR3 protein. The sample records 500,000 or so distinct CDR3 sequences, 15% to 20% being singletons. There are many counts of this clonotype. The same specimen was also included in a second study, on T cells in Graves' hyperthyroidism and ophthalmopathy.

This receptor was identified in a man in his forties with Graves disease. The chain recombines TRBV6-1 with TRBJ2-6; no clear D gene. Sequencing was performed on peripheral blood mononuclear cells (PBMCs), taken at new diagnosis, from a patient treated with antithyroid drugs. The CDR3 is CASSEVGRALPSSGANVLTF. The CDR3 DNA reads as TGTGCCAGCAGTGAAGTGGGTAGGGCTCTGCCTAGCTCTGGGGCCAACGTCCTGACTTTC.